This TCR beta chain came from a study of response to subunit inactivated influenza vaccine. MiXCR, applied by TCRdb to the RT-PCR reads, yields one record per CDR3 protein. The profile shows a few hundred thousand distinct CDR3 sequences, roughly 22% of them singletons. Concerning this clonotype itself: Antigen: not known.

Broader study findings: The authors suggested that every seasonal influenza vaccination recruits few new T cells.

The germline V gene encodes CDR1 MNHNS and CDR2 SASEGT. V was trimmed by 2 bases and J by 0 bases, leaving 11 bases between them. The CDR3 totals 16 residues. This rearrangement joins TRBV6-1 to TRBJ1-5; D gene ambiguous. Here the sequenced sample was PBMCs from blood, taken about 20 months after vaccination. The clonotype originates from a man in his fifties or sixties who received an inactivated influenza vaccine. The CDR3 DNA reads TGTGCCAGCAGTGAATCGCGGGGATATAGCAATCAGCCCCAGCATTTT. It yields the protein CASSESRGYSNQPQHF.